This TCR beta chain emerged from a study of T cell responses to AZD1222 COVID-19 vaccine. About this clone: Its matching antigen is unknown.

Points from the study as a whole: Among the donors, most were white British and more were female, and clonal diversity was possibly underestimated. The study reported that nearly half of spike-specific TCRs target unmutated variant regions. Vaccine-related CD4 TCRs covered spike, predominating at 160-218 and 743-854.

Germline V CDR1 and CDR2: SGHTS, YDEGEE. This CDR3 spans 13 amino acids. V shed 9 bases and J shed 2 bases, with 14 bases lying between them. Sequenced by immunoSEQ multiplex PCR; TCRdb stores in-frame clones only, minus some. The table records more than 70,000 clones, 88% of them present only once. The genes are TRBV5-8 and TRBJ1-1; D unclear. The sequence derives from an adult in good health. The sequences come from peripheral blood, collected on day 0 of MenACWY control vaccination. The CDR3 DNA reads TGTGCCACCGCAGACGATCGAAACACTGAAGCTTTCTTT. This encodes CATADDRNTEAFF. The full variable domain, in which reference TRBV5-8 and TRBJ1-1 provide the parts outside the CDR3, is EAGVTQSPTHLIKTRGQQATLRCSPISGHTSVYWYQQALGLGLQFLLWYDEGEERNRGNFPPRFSGRQFPNYSSELNVNALELEDSALYLCATADDRNTEAFFGQGTRLTVV.